This TCR beta chain was sequenced in a study of cytomegalovirus exposure and HLA in healthy donors. Germline lookup yields CDR1 SGHDN and CDR2 FVKESK. The CDR3 length is 15 residues. V lost 4 bases to trimming and J lost 10 bases; unmatched junction nucleotides: 13. 60 Vbeta and 13 Jbeta primers were used in PCR. The table came from immunoSEQ multiplex PCR; TCRdb's copy has only in-frame clones and leaves some out. The sample lists under 150,000 clones, roughly three quarters occurring once. The origin of this receptor is a middle-aged woman in good health and CMV-seronegative. This chain links TRBV14 with TRBJ1-1; 9 positions agree with TRBD1. Sequenced material: PBMCs. This CDR3 reads CASSPGTGWSRRAFF. The CDR3, as DNA: TGTGCCAGCAGCCCCGGGACAGGGTGGTCTCGGAGAGCTTTCTTT.